This TCR beta chain was recorded in a study of T cell repertoires in cytomegalovirus infection. Regarding the study as a whole: Summed frequency of shared TCR beta families picked out CMV carriers who also had the relevant HLA.

This CDR3 contains 16 residues. The ends were cut back, 0 bases at V and 1 base at J, with 13 bases in the middle. Germline V gives CDR1 SGHRS, CDR2 YFSETQ. This clonotype has only a few counts. As yet, its antigen is unknown. TCRdb recomputed calls from the reads with MiXCR, one row per CDR3 protein. The sample holds approximately 290,000 distinct CDR3 sequences, roughly 25% seen once. Specimen: PBMCs. V gene TRBV5-1 combines with J gene TRBJ2-5, with D possibly TRBD1 on 5 matching bases. The receptor comes from a human donor in good health (CMV status not recorded). Some clones in this sample may be carry-over from other donors' samples. This CDR3 reads CASSLGGLTGQETQYF. CDR3 nucleotide sequence: TGCGCCAGCAGCTTGGGGGGCCTCACGGGCCAAGAGACCCAGTACTTC. The variable domain in full, with the rest retrieved from reference TRBV5-1 and TRBJ2-5, is KAGVTQTPRYLIKTRGQQVTLSCSPISGHRSVSWYQQTPGQGLQFLFEYFSETQRNKGNFPGRFSGRQFSNSRSEMNVSTLELGDSALYLCASSLGGLTGQETQYFGPGTRLLVL.